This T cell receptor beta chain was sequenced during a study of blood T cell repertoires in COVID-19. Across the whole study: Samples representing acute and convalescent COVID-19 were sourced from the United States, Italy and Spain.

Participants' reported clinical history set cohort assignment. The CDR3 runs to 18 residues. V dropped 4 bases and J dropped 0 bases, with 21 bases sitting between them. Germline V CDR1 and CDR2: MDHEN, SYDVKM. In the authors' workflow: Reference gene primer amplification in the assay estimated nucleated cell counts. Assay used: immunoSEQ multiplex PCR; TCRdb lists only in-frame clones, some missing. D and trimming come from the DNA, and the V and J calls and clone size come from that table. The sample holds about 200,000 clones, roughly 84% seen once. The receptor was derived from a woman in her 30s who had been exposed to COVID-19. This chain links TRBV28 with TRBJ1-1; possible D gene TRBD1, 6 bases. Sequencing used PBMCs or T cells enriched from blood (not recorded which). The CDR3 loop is CASSSLIPRDKMNTEAFF. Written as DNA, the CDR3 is TGTGCCAGCAGTTCACTCATACCCCGGGACAAAATGAACACTGAAGCTTTCTTT.